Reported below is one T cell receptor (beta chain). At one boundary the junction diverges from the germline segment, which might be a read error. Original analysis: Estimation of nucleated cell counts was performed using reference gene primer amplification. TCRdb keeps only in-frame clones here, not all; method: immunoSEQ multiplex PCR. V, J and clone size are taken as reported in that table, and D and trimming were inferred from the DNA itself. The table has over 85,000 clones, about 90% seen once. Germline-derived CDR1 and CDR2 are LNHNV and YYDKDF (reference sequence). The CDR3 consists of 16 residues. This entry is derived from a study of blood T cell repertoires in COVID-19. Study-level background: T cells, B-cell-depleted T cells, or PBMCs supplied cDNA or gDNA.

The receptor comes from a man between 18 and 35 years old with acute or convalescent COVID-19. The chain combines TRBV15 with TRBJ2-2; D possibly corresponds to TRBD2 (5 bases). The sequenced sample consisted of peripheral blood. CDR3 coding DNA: TGTGCCACCAGCAGAGGAGGTCGGGGAAGCACCGGGGAGCTATTTTTT. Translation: CATSRGGRGSTGELFF.